This TCR beta chain comes out of a study of T cell clones after liver transplantation. Findings and caveats of the study: Rather than being deleted, graft donor-reactive T cells may have moved into the graft. Circulating graft-donor-reactive CD4 TCRbeta sequences fell significantly post-transplant in most of the 8 subjects.

This CDR3 spans 17 amino acids. Germline V gives CDR1 SGHTA, CDR2 FQGNSA. With 5 bases removed from V and 9 bases from J, the gap between germline ends came to 23 bases. The protocol was immunoSEQ multiplex PCR, while the TCRdb copy is restricted to in-frame clones and leaves out a portion. Of tens of thousands of clones listed, around four fifths are singletons. Points on this clone: What it binds is not known.

The receptor was derived from a human patient who received a liver transplant. Some of these T cells may belong to the graft donor. The chain recombines TRBV7-2 with TRBJ1-6; D gene unclear. Sequenced here: CD4+ T cells from blood, sampled 45 to 47 months after liver transplant. CDR3 residues: CASSPLSPPGRISPLHF. CDR3 coding DNA: TGTGCCAGCAGCCCCTTAAGTCCGCCAGGCAGGATTTCACCCCTCCACTTT.